The subject of this entry is one TCR beta chain. Its specificity is unknown. With 8 bases removed from V and 1 base from J, the gap between germline ends came to 11 bases. In germline, CDR1 is MNHEY, CDR2 SMNVEV (reference sequence). The CDR3 sequence is 13 residues long. This sample stems from a study of shared clonotypes between healthy human individuals. There were no recent acute infections or vaccinations among the donors, who were healthy HIV-negative adults. Study observations and caveats: The rarefaction results pointed to incomplete sorted-subset sequencing despite large depth. Four donors shared about 5% of their naive CD4 clonotypes.

Original handling: Filtering differed for immunoSEQ, which gave only junction sequences without quality scores. Here immunoSEQ multiplex PCR was the method, and the copy in TCRdb shows in-frame clones only, minus some. V and J calls and clone size are those listed in that table; D and trimming were worked out from the DNA. The sample carries about 690,000 clones, less than 95% recorded once. The sequenced sample was memory CD8+ T cells from PBMCs. Subset denoted: CD45RO+ cells pooled with CCR7-negative TemRA cells. The source is a man between 18 and 35 years old in good health. Some clones in this sample may be carry-over from other donors' samples. J is TRBJ1-1 and V is TRBV27; no firm D call. The CDR3 DNA reads TGTGCCAGCCTCCGTCGTTCGAACACTGAAGCTTTCTTT. It translates to CASLRRSNTEAFF.